This T cell receptor beta chain was documented in a study of shared clonotypes between healthy human individuals. The assay was carried out at the deep level. Each cell subset's genomic DNA was divided evenly among several immunoSEQ plates. In the source study's methods: Filtering differed because ImmunoSEQ produced junction-only sequences that carried no quality scores. TCRdb's copy holds only in-frame clones and misses some; the assay was immunoSEQ multiplex PCR. V and J calls and clone size come straight from that table; D and trimming were deduced from the DNA. Here the sample spans around 2.5 million clones, approximately 93% being singletons. The CDR3 extends over 14 amino acids. Germline V gives CDR1 SGHRS, CDR2 YFSETQ. Trimming left V 2 bases short and J 1 base short, with 8 bases between. CD45RA-negative memory and CD45RA+ naive subsets were split from the CD4+ cells.

The sequence was collected from a young man in good health. Some clones in this sample may be carry-over from other donors' samples. Sequenced input: naive CD4+ T cells from PBMCs. Subset in this sample: CD45RA+ positively selected. The chain combines TRBV5-1 with TRBJ2-3; perhaps TRBD2 as D (6 bases). In DNA form, the CDR3 reads TGCGCCAGCAGCTTTCGACTAGGCACAGATACGCAGTATTTT. Translating gives CASSFRLGTDTQYF.